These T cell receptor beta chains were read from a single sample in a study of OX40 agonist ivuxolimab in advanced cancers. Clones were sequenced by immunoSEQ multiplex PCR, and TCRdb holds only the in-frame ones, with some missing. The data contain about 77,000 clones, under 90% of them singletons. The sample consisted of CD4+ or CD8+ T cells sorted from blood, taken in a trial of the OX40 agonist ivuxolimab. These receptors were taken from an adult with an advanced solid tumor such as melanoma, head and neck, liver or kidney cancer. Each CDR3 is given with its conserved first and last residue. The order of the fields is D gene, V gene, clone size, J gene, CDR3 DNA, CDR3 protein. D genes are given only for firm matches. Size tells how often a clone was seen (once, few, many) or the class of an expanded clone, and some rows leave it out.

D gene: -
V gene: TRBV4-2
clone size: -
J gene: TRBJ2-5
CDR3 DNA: TGTGCCAGCAGGAAAGCAGGGGGGAAAGAGACCCAGTACTTC
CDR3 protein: CASRKAGGKETQYF

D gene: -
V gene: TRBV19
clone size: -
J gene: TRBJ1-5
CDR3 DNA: TGTGCCAGTCGCGGGCCCAGGGGCCAGCCCCAGCATTTT
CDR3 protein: CASRGPRGQPQHF

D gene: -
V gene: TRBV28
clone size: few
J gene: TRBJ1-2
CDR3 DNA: TGTGCCAGCAGTTTCCTGGGGGACAAATCAAACTATGGCTACACCTTC
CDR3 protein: CASSFLGDKSNYGYTF

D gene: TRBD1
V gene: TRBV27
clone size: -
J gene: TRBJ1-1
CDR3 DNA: TGTGCCAGCAAAAGTAGGCCAGGGGGCGGTTACACTGAAGCTTTCTTT
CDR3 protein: CASKSRPGGGYTEAFF

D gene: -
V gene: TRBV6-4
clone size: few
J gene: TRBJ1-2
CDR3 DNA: TGTGCCAGCAGTGACACAGGGTCCAACTATGGCTACACCTTC
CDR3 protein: CASSDTGSNYGYTF

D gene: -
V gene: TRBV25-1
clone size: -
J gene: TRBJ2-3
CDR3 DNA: TGTGCCAGCAGTGACGGGGGGACAGGATGGGATACGCAGTATTTT
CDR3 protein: CASSDGGTGWDTQYF

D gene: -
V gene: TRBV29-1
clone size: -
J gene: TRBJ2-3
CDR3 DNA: TGCAGCGTTGGGCGGCGGGAAACAGATACGCAGTATTTT
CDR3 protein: CSVGRRETDTQYF

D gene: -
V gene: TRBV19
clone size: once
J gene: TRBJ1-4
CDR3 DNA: TGTGCCAGTAGTTTGAGAGGGGCAACTAATGAAAAACTGTTTTTT
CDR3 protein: CASSLRGATNEKLFF

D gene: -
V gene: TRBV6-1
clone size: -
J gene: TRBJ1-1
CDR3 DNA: TGTGCCAGCGTGAATAGGGGACTACCCTTGGGTGAAGCTTTCTTT
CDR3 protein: CASVNRGLPLGEAFF

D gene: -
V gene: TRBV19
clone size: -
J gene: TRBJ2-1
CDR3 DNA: TGTGCCAGTAGTATCCGAGGGGTTAAACACAATGAGCAGTTCTTC
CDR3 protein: CASSIRGVKHNEQFF

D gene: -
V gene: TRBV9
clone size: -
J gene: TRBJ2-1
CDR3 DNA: TGTGCCAGCAGCCCAGGGGTACCGCCCTACAATGAGCAGTTCTTC
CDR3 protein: CASSPGVPPYNEQFF

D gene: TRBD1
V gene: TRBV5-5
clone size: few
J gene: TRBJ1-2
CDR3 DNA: TGTGCCAGCAGCCGGGACAGGGGGAACTATGGCTACACCTTC
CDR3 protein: CASSRDRGNYGYTF

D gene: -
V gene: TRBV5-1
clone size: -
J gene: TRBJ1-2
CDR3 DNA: TGCGCCAGCAGCTTGGCCGCGGGCAGGGCAGATGGCTACACCTTC
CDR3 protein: CASSLAAGRADGYTF

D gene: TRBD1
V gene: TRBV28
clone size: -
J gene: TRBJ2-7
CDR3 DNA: TGTGCCAGCAGAATGGGACAGGGTGGATACGAGCAGTACTTC
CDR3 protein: CASRMGQGGYEQYF

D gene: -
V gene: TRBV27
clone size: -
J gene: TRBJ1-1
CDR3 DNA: TGTGCCAGCAGTTTCCCCATGAACATGAACACTGAAGCTTTCTTT
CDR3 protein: CASSFPMNMNTEAFF

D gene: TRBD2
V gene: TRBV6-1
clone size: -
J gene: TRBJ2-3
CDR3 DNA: TGTGCCAGCAAGCTAGCGGGGGCAGATACGCAGTATTTT
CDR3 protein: CASKLAGADTQYF

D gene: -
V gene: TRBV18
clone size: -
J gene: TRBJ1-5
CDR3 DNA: TGTGCCAGCTCACCACGGCCGGGGTCAGAGCCCCAGCATTTT
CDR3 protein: CASSPRPGSEPQHF

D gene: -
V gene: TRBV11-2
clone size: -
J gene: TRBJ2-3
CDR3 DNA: TGTGCCAGCAGCTTAGACGGGTCTCTCACAGATACGCAGTATTTT
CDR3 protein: CASSLDGSLTDTQYF

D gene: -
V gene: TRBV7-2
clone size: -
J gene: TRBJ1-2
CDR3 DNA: TGTGCCAGCAGCTTACAACCCGGGGAGGGCGTAGGTGGCTACACCTTC
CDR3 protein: CASSLQPGEGVGGYTF

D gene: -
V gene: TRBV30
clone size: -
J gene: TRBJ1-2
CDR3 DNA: TGTGCCTGGAGTGGTGCGGCGAACTATGGCTACACCTTC
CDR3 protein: CAWSGAANYGYTF

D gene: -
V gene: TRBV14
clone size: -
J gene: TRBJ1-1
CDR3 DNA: TGTGCCAGCAGCGAGTTCTCGGGCGGGTACACTGAAGCTTTCTTT
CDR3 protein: CASSEFSGGYTEAFF

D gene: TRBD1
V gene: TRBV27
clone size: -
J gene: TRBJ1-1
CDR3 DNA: TGTGCCAGCAGTTTCCGGACAGGGAACACTGAAGCTTTCTTT
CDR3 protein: CASSFRTGNTEAFF

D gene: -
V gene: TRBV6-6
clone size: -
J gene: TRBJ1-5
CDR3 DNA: TGTGCCAGCAGTTACTCCGGCGACTCTCAGCCCCAGCATTTT
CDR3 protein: CASSYSGDSQPQHF

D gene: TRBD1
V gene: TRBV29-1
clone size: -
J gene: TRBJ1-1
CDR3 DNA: TGCAGCGTTGAACCGGGAATAATCGAGGGGGCCACTGAAGCTTTCTTT
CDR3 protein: CSVEPGIIEGATEAFF

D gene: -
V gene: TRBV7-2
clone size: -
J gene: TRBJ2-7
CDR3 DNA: TGTGCCAGCAGCTTTGATGGGAGTTACGAGCAGTACTTC
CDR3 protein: CASSFDGSYEQYF

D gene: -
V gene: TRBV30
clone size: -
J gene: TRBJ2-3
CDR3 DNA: TGTGCCTGGAGTACCCGGCCAGATACGCAGTATTTT
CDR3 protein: CAWSTRPDTQYF

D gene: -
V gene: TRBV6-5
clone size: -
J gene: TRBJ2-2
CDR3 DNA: TGTGCCAGCAGTTACAGAACAGGGTTCACCGGGGAGCTGTTTTTT
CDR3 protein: CASSYRTGFTGELFF

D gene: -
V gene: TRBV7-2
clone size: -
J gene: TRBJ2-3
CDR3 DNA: TGTGCCAGCAGCTTAGGGTATGGGGCAGATACGCAGTATTTT
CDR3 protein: CASSLGYGADTQYF

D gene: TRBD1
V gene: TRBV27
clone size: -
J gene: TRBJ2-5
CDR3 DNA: TGTGCCAGCAGTAGACACAGGGGAGAGACCCAGTACTTC
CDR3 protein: CASSRHRGETQYF

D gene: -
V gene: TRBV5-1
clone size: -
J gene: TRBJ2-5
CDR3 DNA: TGCGCCAGCAGCTTCAATAGTGTGTACCAAGAGACCCAGTACTTC
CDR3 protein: CASSFNSVYQETQYF

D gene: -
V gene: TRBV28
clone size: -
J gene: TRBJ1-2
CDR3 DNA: TGTGCCAGCAGCCTTCCTTCAAGACTCTATGGCTACACCTTC
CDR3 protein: CASSLPSRLYGYTF

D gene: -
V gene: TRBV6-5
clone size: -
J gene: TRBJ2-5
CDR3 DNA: TGTGCCAGCAGTTACTCGAGGACAGTCGAGACCCAGTACTTC
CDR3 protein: CASSYSRTVETQYF

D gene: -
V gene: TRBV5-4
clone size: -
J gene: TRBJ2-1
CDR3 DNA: TGTGCCAGCAGCCCGAGACAGGACACCTCCTACAATGAGCAGTTCTTC
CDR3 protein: CASSPRQDTSYNEQFF

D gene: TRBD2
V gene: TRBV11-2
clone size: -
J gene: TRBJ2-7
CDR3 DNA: TGTGCCAGCAGCTCGGGTCTAGCGGGAGGTAACGAGCAGTACTTC
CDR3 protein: CASSSGLAGGNEQYF

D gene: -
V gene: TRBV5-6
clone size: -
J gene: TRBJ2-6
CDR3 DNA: TGTGCCAGCAGCTTCGTGAGCTCTGGGGCCAACGTCCTGACTTTC
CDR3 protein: CASSFVSSGANVLTF

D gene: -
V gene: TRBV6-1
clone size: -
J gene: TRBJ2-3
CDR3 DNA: TGTGCCAGCAGTGTCCATGCCTCGAATATAGGATTAGATACGCAGTATTTT
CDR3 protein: CASSVHASNIGLDTQYF

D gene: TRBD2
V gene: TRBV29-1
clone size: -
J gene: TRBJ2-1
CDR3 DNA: TGCAGCGTTGAGGGTAGAGGACTAGCGGGGCCTAAAAGACGGGAGCAGTTCTTC
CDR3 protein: CSVEGRGLAGPKRREQFF